The clone carrying this T cell receptor beta chain appeared a few times. The data were obtained in a study of blood T cell repertoires in COVID-19. Participant age was about 18 to 100 years, and participants resided in about two dozen US areas. Here immunoSEQ multiplex PCR was the method, and the copy in TCRdb shows in-frame clones only, minus some. Here the sample spans approximately 200,000 clones, roughly 80% being singletons. CDR1 and CDR2 from the germline V gene are SEHNR and FQNEAQ (reference sequence). V was clipped by 6 bases and J by 7 bases, with 10 bases between them. The CDR3 contains 13 residues.

The sample taken for sequencing was PBMCs or T cells enriched from blood (not recorded which). The chain combines TRBV7-9 with TRBJ1-6, with D perhaps matching TRBD1 (6 bases). The TCR sequence derives from a man aged 40-49 years who had recovered from COVID-19. The CDR3 bases are TGTGCCAGCAGGCCTACAGGGAATTCACCCCTCCACTTT. Its protein is CASRPTGNSPLHF.